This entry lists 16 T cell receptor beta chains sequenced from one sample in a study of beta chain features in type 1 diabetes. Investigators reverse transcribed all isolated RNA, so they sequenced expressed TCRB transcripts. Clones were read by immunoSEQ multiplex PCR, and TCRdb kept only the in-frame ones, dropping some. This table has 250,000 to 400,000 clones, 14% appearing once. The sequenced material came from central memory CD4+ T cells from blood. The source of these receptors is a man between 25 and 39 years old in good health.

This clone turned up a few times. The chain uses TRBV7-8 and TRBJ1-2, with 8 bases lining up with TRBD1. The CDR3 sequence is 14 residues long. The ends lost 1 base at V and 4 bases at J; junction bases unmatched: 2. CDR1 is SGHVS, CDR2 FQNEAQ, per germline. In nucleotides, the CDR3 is TGTGCCAGCAGCTTAGGGACAGGGAGCTATGGCTACACCTTC. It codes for CASSLGTGSYGYTF.

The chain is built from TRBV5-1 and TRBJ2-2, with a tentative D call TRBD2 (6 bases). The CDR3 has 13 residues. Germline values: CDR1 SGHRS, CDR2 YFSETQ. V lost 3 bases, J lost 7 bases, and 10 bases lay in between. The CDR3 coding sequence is TGCGCCAGCAGCTCGGTGACTAGCGGGGAGCTGTTTTTT. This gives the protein CASSSVTSGELFF.

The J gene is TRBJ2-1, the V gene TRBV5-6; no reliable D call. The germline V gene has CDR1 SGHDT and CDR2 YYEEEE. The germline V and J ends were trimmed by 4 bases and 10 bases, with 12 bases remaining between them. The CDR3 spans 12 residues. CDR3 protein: CASSLAVGEQFF. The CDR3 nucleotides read TGTGCCAGCAGCCTGGCTGTAGGAGAGCAGTTCTTC.

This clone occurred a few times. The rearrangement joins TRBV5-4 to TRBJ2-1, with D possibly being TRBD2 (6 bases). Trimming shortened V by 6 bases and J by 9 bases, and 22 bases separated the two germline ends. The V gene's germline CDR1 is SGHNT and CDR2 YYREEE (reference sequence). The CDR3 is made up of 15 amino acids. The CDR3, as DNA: TGTGCCAGCAAGGAGGGGTCGTATATTTATAGTGAGCAGTTCTTC. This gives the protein CASKEGSYIYSEQFF.

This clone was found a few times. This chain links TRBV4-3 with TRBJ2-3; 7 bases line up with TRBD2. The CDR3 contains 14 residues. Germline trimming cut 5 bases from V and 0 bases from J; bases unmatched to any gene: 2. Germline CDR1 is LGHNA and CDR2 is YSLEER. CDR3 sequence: CASSWEGSTDTQYF. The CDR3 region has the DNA TGCGCCAGCAGCTGGGAGGGTAGCACAGATACGCAGTATTTT.

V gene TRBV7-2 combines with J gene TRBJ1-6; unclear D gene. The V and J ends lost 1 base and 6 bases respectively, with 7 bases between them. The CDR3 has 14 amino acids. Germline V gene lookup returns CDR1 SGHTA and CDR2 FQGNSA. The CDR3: CASSLGQLNSPLHF. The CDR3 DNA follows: TGTGCCAGCAGCTTAGGCCAACTTAATTCACCCCTCCACTTT.

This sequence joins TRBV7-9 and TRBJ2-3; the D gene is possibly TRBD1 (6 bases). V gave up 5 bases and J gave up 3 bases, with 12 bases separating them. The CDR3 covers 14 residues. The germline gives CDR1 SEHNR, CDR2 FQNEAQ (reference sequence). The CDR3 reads CASSPGTRTDTQYF. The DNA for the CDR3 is TGTGCCAGCAGCCCGGGGACACGTACAGATACGCAGTATTTT.

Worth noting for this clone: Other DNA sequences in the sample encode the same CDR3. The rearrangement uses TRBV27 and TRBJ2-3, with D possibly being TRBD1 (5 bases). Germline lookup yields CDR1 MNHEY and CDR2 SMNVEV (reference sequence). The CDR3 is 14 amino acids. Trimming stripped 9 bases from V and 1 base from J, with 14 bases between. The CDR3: CASGMGQGTDTQYF. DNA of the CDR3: TGTGCCAGTGGAATGGGGCAGGGCACAGATACGCAGTATTTT.

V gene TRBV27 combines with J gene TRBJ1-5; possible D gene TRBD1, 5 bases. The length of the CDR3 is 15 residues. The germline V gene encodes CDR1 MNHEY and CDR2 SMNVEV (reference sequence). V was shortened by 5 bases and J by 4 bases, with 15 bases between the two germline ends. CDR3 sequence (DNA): TGTGCCAGCAGTCGCCAGGGCGCTACGAATCAGCCCCAGCATTTT. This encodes CASSRQGATNQPQHF.

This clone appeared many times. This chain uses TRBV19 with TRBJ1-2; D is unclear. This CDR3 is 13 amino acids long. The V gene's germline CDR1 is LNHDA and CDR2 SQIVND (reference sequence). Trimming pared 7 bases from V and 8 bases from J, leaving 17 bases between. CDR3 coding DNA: TGTGCCAGTAATCCGATGGGGATCTCGGGCTACACCTTC. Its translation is CASNPMGISGYTF.

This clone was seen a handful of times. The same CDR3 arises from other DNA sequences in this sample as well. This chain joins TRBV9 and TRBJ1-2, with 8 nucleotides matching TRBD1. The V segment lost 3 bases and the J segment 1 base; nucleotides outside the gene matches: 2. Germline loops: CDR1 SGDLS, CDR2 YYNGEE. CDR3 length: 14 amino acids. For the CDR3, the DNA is TGTGCCAGCAGCGCTACAGGGGGTAACTATGGCTACACCTTC. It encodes CASSATGGNYGYTF.

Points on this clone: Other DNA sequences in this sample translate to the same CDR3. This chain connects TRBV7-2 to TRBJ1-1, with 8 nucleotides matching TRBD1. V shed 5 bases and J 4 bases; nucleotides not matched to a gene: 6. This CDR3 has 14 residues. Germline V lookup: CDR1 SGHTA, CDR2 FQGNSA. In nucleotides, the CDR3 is TGTGCCAGCAGCGTTGACAGGGGCAGCACTGAAGCTTTCTTT. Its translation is CASSVDRGSTEAFF.

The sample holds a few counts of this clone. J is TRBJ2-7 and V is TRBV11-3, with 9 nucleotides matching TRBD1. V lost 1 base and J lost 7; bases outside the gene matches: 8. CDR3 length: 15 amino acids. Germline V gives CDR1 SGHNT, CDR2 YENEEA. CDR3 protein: CASSLVLGQGFEQYF. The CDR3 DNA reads TGTGCCAGCAGCTTAGTTTTAGGACAGGGGTTTGAGCAGTACTTC.

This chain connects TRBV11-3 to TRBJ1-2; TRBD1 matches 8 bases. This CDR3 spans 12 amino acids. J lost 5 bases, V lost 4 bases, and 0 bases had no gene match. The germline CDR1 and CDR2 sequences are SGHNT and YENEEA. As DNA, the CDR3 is TGTGCCAGCAGCTGGACAGGGTATGGCTACACCTTC. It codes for CASSWTGYGYTF.

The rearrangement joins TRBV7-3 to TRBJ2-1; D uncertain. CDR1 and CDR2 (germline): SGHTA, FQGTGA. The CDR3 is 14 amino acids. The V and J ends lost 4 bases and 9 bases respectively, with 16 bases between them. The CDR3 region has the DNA TGTGCCAGCAGCTCCTCTAGGCACACTGTTGAGCAGTTCTTC. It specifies CASSSSRHTVEQFF.

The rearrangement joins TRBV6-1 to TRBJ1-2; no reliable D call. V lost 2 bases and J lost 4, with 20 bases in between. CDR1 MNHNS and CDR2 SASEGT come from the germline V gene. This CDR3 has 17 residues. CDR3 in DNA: TGTGCCAGCAGTGAACCATCCGGTGGGAGGTCCCTCTATGGCTACACCTTC. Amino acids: CASSEPSGGRSLYGYTF.